This entry describes one T cell receptor (beta chain). What this receptor recognizes is not known. Base quality data are lacking; no much larger clone is found one base away. This specimen belongs to a study of T cell responses to AZD1222 COVID-19 vaccine (dated by TCRdb to about 2021). With regard to the full study: Because spike-specific TCR depth and breadth did not differ between the two schedules, AZD1222 recipients who got a second dose at roughly 4 weeks were pooled with those who got a second dose at roughly 12 weeks. A total of approximately 240 trial participants underwent TCR sequencing, of whom about 210 had received two doses of AZD1222 and 26 had received two doses of the MenACWY control vaccine. Enrollment into the trials was organized by age into subgroups of 18-55, 56-69 and 70-plus years, and those subgroups contained approximately 160, 26 and 62 TCR-sequenced participants, respectively.

The sample's time point label is to be understood as: baseline before first vaccination. Vaccinee samples came from UK trials COV001 and COV002, including a single-blind randomized controlled phase 2/3 trial of AZD1222 (ChAdOx1 nCoV-19) in healthy adults. For TCRbeta chain sequencing, PBMC samples were collected from trial participants at day 0 and at day 28 after the second dose. The germline V gene provides CDR1 SGHTA and CDR2 FQGNSA. V and J are trimmed by 5 bases and 7 bases, and the gene matches miss 10 bases of the junction. There are 15 amino acids in the CDR3, from cysteine to phenylalanine inclusive. Of the read, only the CDR3 DNA is kept; its 45 bases are in frame from base 1. The CDR3 regions of human TCRbeta chains were analyzed by immunosequencing. On the authors' methods: TCRs in the repertoires were compared against a reference library of SARS-CoV-2-specific TCRs that had been generated with the MIRA antigen-specificity platform. Breadth was defined as the fraction of unique TCRs that were SARS-CoV-2-associated, and depth was defined as the fraction of total T cells that were SARS-CoV-2-associated. Using the MIRA data, each spike-specific TCR was assigned both to the spike region to which the TCR was reactive and to a CD4 or CD8 class. Log10-transformed breadth and depth values were compared by one-way ANOVA with Sidak's multiple comparisons tests. TCRdb retrieved this table from immuneACCESS and kept in-frame rearrangements only. Not all clones are present; in checked studies, unresolved V genes account for under half, and no reason is known for the remainder. D and trimming were read from the DNA, whereas the V and J calls and clone size are those reported in that table. The sample includes some 130,000 clones, with 70% to 90% observed a single time. Under 2.5% of the sample goes to the ten largest clones.

Broad study findings and their caveats: Conclusions about previously exposed vaccinees are limited because only five or six AZD1222 recipients were SARS-CoV-2 seropositive at baseline. In the small 56-69-year group, the increase in depth fell short of significance, most likely because of low power. The vaccine-associated CD4 TCRs covered the entire spike protein, and the dominant responses fell in regions 160-218 and 743-854. Because no day 14 peak-response samples were available, the repertoires could be characterized only after the peak T cell response. Participants were mostly white British, with more females than males. The authors suggested clonal diversity may have been underestimated. After two AZD1222 doses, both the breadth and the depth of spike-specific TCRs were significantly higher than at day 0 and than in MenACWY recipients. Epitopes outside the regions mutated in the B.1.351 and B.1.1.7 variants were reportedly recognized by nearly half of the unique spike-specific TCRs.

Sequences were derived from peripheral blood, sampled on day 0 of AZD1222 vaccination. The clonotype comes from an adult in good health. The chain is assembled from TRBV7-2 and TRBJ1-5; TRBD1 aligns with 8 central bases. For the CDR3, the sequence is CASSPLVRDRQPQHF. The DNA sequence is TGTGCCAGCAGCCCGTTGGTCAGGGACAGGCAGCCCCAGCATTTT.